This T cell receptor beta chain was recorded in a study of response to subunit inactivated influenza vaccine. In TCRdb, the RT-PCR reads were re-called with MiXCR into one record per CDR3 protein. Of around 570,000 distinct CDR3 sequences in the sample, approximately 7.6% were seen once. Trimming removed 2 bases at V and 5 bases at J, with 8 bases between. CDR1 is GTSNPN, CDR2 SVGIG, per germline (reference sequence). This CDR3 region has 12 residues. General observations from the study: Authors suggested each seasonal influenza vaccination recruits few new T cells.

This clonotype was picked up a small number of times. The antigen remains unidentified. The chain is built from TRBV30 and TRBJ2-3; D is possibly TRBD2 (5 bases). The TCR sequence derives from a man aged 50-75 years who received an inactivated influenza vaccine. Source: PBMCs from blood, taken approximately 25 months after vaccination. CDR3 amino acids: CAWSPGIDTQYF. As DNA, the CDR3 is TGTGCCTGGAGTCCCGGGATAGATACGCAGTATTTT.